In this sample, the clone carrying this TCR beta chain turned up a few times. Per germline, CDR1 SEHNR and CDR2 FQNEAQ (reference sequence). The CDR3 contains 17 residues. V trimming: 1 base; J trimming: 2 bases; junction bases outside the gene matches: 8. The data stem from a study of blood T cells in healthy people across ages. A sample-barcoded 5' primer and a J-beta primer mix were used in a second PCR of roughly 7 to 11 cycles. One entry per CDR3 protein results from TCRdb running MiXCR on the 5' RACE reads. The sample contains some 750,000 distinct CDR3 sequences, about 20% of which appear only once.

Sample: blood. The sequence derives from a man aged 70 or older in good health. V usage is TRBV7-9 and J usage is TRBJ1-2; 9 nucleotides align to TRBD1. The CDR3 loop is CASSLGSPGQGNYGYTF. CDR3 bases: TGTGCCAGCAGCTTAGGGTCCCCGGGACAGGGAAACTATGGCTACACCTTC.